This T cell receptor beta chain was found in a study of blood T cell repertoires in COVID-19. Study context: PBMCs, B-cell-depleted T cells, or T cells were the source of the cDNA or gDNA that made up the material.

In the original analysis: Amplification with reference gene primers provided the estimates of nucleated cell counts. Profiling relied on immunoSEQ multiplex PCR, and the TCRdb table lists in-frame clones only, not all of them. That table furnishes V, J and clone size, whereas the DNA furnished D and trimming. The data contain under 300,000 clones, just over 90% of them singletons. Participants were aged about 18 to 90 years, lived in about two dozen US areas, and enrolled virtually. The sample was PBMCs or T cells enriched from blood (not recorded which). The sequence was obtained from a woman between 40 and 50 years old with acute COVID-19.

CDR3 DNA: TGTGCCAGCAGCCAAGATCAGGGTTCCGGAAACACCATATATTTT. It is translated as CASSQDQGSGNTIYF. The J gene is TRBJ1-3, the V gene TRBV3-1 (or the pseudogene TRBV3-2); D is perhaps TRBD1 (5 bases). The V end lost 0 bases, the J end lost 4 bases, and 10 bases lay between the germline ends. This CDR3 region has 15 residues. Looked up from germline, CDR1 is LGHDT and CDR2 is YNNKEL (reference sequence).